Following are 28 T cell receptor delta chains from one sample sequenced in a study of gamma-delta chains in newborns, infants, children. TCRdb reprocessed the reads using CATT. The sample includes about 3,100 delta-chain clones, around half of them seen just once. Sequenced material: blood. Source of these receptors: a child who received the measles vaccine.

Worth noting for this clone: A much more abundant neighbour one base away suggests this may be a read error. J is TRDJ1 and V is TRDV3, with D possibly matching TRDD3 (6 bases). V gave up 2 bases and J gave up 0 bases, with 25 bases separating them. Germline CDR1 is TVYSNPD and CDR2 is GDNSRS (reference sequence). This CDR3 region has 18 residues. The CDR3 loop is CAFAGSGLGAGYTDKLIF. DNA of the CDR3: TGTGCCTTTGCCGGGAGCGGACTGGGAGCCGGGTACACCGATAAACTCATCTTT.

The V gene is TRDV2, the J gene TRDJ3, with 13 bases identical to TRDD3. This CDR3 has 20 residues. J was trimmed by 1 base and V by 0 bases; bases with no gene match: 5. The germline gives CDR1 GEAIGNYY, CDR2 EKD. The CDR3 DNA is TGTGCCTGTGACACCGTACTGGGGGATACGCGTTCCTGGGACACCCGACAGATGTTTTTC. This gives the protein CACDTVLGDTRSWDTRQMFF.

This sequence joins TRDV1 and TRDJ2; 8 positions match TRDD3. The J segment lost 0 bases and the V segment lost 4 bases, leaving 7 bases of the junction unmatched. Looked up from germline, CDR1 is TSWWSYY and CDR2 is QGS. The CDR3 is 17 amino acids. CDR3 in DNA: TGTGCTCTTGGGGTACCTCCGGGGATACCTTTGACAGCACAACTCTTCTTT. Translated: CALGVPPGIPLTAQLFF.

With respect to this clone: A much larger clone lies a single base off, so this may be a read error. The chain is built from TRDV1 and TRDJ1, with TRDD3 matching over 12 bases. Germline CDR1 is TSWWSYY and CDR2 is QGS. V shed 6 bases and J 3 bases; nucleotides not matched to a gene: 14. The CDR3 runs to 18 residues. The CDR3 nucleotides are TGTGCTCTTGGTTCACTGGGGGATACCTCGATCGACGCCGATAAACTCATCTTT. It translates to CALGSLGDTSIDADKLIF.

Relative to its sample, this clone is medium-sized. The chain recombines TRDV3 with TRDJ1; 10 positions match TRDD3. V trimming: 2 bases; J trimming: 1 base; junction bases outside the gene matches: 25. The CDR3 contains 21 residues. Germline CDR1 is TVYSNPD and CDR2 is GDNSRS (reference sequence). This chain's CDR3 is CAFVELPYWGILGEGTDKLIF. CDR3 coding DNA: TGTGCCTTTGTGGAACTTCCTTACTGGGGGATTTTGGGGGAGGGCACCGATAAACTCATCTTT. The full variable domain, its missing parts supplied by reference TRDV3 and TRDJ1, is CDKVTQSSPDQTVASGSEVVLLCTYDTVYSNPDLFWYRIRPDYSFQFVFYGDNSRSEGADFTQGRFSVKHILTQKAFHLVISPVRTEDSATYYCAFVELPYWGILGEGTDKLIFGKGTRVTVEP.

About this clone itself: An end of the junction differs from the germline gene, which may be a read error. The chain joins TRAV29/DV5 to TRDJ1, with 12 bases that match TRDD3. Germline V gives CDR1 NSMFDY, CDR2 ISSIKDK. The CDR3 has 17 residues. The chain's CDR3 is CAATQSWGIRRTDKFIF. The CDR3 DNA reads TGTGCAGCAACGCAGAGCTGGGGGATACGCCGCACCGATAAATTCATCTTT.

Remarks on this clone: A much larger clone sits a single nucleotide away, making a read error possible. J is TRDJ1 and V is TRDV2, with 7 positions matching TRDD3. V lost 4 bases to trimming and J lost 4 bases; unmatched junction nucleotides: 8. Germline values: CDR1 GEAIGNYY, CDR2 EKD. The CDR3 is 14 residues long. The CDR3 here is CACEGLGAHDKLIF. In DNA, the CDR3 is TGTGCCTGTGAGGGGCTGGGGGCCCACGATAAACTCATCTTT.

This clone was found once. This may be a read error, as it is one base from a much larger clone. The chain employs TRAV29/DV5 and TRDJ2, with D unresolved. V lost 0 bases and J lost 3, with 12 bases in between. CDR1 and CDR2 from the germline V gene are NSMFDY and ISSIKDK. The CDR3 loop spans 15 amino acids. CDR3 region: CAASAVTTVTAQLFF. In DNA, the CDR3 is TGTGCAGCAAGCGCGGTCACCACTGTGACAGCACAACTCTTCTTT. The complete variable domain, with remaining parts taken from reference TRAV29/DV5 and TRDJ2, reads DQQVKQNSPSLSVQEGRISILNCDYTNSMFDYFLWYKKYPAEGPTFLISISSIKDKNEDGRFTVFLNKSAKHLSLHIVPSQPGDSAVYFCAASAVTTVTAQLFFGKGTQLIVEP.

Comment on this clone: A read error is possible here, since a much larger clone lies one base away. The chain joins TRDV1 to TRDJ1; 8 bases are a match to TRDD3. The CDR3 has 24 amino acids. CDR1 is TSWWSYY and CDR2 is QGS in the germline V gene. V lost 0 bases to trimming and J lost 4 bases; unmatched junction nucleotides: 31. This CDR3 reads CALGELREKEAPSRWGTLDDKLIF. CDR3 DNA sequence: TGTGCTCTTGGGGAACTGCGGGAAAAAGAGGCCCCGTCCCGCTGGGGGACCCTGGACGATAAACTCATCTTT.

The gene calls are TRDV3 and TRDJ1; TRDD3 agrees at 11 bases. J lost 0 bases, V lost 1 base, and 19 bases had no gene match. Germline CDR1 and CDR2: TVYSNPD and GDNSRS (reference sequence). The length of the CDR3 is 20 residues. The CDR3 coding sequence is TGTGCCTTTAACTACCTTGGGGGATACGACCGACTACTTAACACCGATAAACTCATCTTT. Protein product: CAFNYLGGYDRLLNTDKLIF.

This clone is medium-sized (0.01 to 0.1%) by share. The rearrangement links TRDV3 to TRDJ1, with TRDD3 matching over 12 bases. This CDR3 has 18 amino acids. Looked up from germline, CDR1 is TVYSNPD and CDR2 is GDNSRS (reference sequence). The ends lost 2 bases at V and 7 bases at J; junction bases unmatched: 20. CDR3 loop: CAFSPTTGGYPEFAKLIF. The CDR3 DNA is TGTGCCTTTTCTCCTACTACTGGGGGATACCCCGAGTTTGCTAAACTCATCTTT. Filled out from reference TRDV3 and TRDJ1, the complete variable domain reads CDKVTQSSPDQTVASGSEVVLLCTYDTVYSNPDLFWYRIRPDYSFQFVFYGDNSRSEGADFTQGRFSVKHILTQKAFHLVISPVRTEDSATYYCAFSPTTGGYPEFAKLIFGKGTRVTVEP.

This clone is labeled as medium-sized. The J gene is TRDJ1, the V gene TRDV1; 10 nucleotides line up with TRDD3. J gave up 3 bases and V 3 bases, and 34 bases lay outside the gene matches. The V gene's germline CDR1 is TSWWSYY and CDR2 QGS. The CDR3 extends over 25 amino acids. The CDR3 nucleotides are TGTGCTCTTGGGGATCCTCGTCCCTACGCCCTCCTACTGGGGGATGATTTCGGGGGTGCCGATAAACTCATCTTT. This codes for CALGDPRPYALLLGDDFGGADKLIF.

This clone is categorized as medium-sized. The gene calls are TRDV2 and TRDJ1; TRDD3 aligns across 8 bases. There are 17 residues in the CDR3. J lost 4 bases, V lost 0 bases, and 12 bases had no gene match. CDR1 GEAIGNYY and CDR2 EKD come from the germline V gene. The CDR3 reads CACDTLVLGADLDKLIF. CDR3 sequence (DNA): TGTGCCTGTGACACCTTAGTACTGGGGGCCGACCTCGATAAACTCATCTTT.

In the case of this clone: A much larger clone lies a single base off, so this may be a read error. The CDR3 loop reads CAPGVCVPYTDKLIF. DNA of the CDR3: TGTGCTCCTGGGGTCTGTGTCCCCTACACCGATAAACTCATCTTT. The chain combines TRDV1 with TRDJ1; maybe TRDD3 (6 bases). The germline V gene encodes CDR1 TSWWSYY and CDR2 QGS. The CDR3 runs 15 residues.

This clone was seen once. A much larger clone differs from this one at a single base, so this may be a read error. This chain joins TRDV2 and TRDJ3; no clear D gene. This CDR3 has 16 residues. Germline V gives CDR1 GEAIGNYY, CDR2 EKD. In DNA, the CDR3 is TGTGCCTGTGGCACCGTACTCTCCTGGGACACCCGACAGATGTTTTTC. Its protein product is CACGTVLSWDTRQMFF.

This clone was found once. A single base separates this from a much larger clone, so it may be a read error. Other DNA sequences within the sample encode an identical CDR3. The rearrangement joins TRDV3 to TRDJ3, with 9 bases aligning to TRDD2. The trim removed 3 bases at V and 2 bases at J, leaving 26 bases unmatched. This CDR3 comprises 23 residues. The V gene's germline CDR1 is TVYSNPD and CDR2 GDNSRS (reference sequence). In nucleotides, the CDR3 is TGTGCCTTGCCCGAAAACCTTCCTACCCTCTTCGGGGGATTCGCCTGGGACACCCGACAGATGTTTTTC. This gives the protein CALPENLPTLFGGFAWDTRQMFF.

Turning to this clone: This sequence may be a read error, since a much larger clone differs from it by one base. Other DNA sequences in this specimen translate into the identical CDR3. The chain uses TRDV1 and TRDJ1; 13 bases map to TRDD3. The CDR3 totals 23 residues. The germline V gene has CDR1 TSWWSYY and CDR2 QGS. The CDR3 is CALGPLASYLYWGIRGATDKLIF. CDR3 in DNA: TGTGCCCTTGGGCCCTTGGCTTCCTACCTCTACTGGGGGATACGGGGCGCCACCGATAAACTCATCTTT.

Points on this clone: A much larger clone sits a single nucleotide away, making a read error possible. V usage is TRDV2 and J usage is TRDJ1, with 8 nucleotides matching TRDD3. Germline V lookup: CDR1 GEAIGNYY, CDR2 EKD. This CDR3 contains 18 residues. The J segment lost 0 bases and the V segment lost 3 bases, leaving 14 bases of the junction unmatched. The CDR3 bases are TGTGCCTGTGACTCAGTACTGGGGGTTTGCCGGTACACCGATAAACTCATCTTT. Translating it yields CACDSVLGVCRYTDKLIF.

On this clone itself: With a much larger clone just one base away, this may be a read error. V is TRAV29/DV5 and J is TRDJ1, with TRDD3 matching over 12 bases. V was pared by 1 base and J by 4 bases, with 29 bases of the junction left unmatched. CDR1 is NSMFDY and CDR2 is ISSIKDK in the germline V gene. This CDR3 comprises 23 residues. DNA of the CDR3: TGTGCAGCAAGCCCTCGCAGAAACCCAAACTGGGGGATACCTCTACGGCAAATCGATAAACTCATCTTT. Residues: CAASPRRNPNWGIPLRQIDKLIF.

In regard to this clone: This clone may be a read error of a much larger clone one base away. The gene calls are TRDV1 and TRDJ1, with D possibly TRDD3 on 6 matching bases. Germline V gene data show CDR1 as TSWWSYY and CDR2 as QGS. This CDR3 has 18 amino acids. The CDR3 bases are TGTGCTCTTAGGGAACTTCTTCCCCTCTGGGGCGTGCCCGATAAACTCATCTTT. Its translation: CALRELLPLWGVPDKLIF.

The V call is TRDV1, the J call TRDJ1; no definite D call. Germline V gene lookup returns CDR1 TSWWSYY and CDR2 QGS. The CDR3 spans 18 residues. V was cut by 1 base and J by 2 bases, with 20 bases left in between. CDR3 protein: CALGERRPRTLKTDKLIF. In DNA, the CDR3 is TGTGCTCTTGGGGAACGAAGACCGCGAACCTTGAAAACCGATAAACTCATCTTT.

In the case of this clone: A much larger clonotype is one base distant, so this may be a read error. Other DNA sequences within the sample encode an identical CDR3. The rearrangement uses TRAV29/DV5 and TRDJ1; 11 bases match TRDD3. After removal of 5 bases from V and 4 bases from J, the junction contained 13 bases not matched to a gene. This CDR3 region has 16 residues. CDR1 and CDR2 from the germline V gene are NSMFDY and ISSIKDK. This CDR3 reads CAARYLLGDNIDKLIF. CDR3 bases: TGTGCAGCGAGGTACCTACTGGGGGATAACATCGATAAACTCATCTTT. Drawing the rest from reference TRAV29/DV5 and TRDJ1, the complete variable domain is DQQVKQNSPSLSVQEGRISILNCDYTNSMFDYFLWYKKYPAEGPTFLISISSIKDKNEDGRFTVFLNKSAKHLSLHIVPSQPGDSAVYFCAARYLLGDNIDKLIFGKGTRVTVEP.

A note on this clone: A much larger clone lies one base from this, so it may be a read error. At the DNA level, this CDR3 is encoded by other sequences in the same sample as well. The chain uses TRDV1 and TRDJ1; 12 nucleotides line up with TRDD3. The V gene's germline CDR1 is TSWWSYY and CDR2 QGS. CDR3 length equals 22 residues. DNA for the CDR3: TGCGCTCTTGGGGATCGGGGCCACCTATACTGGGGGATACAGTTTTACACCGATAAACTCATCTTT. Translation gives CALGDRGHLYWGIQFYTDKLIF.

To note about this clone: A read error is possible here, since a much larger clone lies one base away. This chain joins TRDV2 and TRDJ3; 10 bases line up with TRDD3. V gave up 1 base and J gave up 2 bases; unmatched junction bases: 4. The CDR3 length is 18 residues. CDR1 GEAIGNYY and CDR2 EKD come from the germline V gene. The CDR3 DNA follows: TGTGCCTGTGACACTGGGGGATACAGCCCCTGGGACACCCGACAGATGTTTTTC. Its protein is CACDTGGYSPWDTRQMFF.

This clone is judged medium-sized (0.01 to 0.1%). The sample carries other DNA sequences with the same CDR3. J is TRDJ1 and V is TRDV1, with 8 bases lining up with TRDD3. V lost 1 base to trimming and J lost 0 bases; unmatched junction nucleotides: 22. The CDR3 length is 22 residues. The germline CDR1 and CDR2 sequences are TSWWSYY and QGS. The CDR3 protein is CALGERLTRFSKGILYTDKLIF. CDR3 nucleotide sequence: TGTGCTCTTGGGGAACGACTTACACGGTTTTCGAAGGGGATACTGTACACCGATAAACTCATCTTT.

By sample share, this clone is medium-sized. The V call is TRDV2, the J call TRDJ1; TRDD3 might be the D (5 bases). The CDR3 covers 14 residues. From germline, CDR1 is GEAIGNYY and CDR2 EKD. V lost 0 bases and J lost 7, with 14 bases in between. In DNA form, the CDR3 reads TGTGCCTGTGACACCGTGGGGACGAACGCTAAACTCATCTTT. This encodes CACDTVGTNAKLIF.

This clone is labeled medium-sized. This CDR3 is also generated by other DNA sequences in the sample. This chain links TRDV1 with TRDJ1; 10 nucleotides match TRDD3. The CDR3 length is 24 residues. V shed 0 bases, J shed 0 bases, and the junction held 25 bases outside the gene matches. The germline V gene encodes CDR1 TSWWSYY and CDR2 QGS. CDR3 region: CALGELERPNFGGYRIRYTDKLIF. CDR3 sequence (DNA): TGTGCTCTTGGGGAACTAGAGCGACCTAATTTTGGGGGATACCGCATAAGGTACACCGATAAACTCATCTTT.

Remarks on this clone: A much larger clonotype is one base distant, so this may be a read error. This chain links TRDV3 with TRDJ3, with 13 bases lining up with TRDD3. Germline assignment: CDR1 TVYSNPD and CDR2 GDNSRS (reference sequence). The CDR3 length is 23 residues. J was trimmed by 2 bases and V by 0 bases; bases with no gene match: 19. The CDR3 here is CAFSEVVRPYWGIRAWDTRQMFF. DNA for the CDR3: TGTGCCTTTAGTGAGGTCGTGCGACCGTACTGGGGGATACGGGCCTGGGACACCCGACAGATGTTTTTC. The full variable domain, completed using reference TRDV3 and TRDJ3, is CDKVTQSSPDQTVASGSEVVLLCTYDTVYSNPDLFWYRIRPDYSFQFVFYGDNSRSEGADFTQGRFSVKHILTQKAFHLVISPVRTEDSATYYCAFSEVVRPYWGIRAWDTRQMFFGTGIKLFVEP.